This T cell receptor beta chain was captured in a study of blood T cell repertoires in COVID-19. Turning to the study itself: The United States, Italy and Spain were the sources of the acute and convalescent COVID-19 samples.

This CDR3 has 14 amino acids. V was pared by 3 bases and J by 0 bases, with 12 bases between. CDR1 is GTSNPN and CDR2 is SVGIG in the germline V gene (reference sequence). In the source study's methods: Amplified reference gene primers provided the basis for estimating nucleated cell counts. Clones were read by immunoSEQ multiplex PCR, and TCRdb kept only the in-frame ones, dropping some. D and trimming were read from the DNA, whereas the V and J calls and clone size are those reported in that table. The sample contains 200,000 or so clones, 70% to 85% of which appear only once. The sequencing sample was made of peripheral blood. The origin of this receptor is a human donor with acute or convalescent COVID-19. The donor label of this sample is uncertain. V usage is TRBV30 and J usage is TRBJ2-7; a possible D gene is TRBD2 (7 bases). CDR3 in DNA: TGTGCCTGGAGAAAGGGGGGGGTCTCCTACGAGCAGTACTTC. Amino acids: CAWRKGGVSYEQYF. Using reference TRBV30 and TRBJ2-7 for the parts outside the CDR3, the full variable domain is SQTIHQWPATLVQPVGSPLSLECTVEGTSNPNLYWYRQAAGRGLQLLFYSVGIGQISSEVPQNLSASRPQDRQFILSSKKLLLSDSGFYLCAWRKGGVSYEQYFGPGTRLTVT.